A single sample gave rise to the 2 T cell receptor beta chains below, sequenced in a study of cytomegalovirus exposure and HLA in healthy donors. PCR employed 60 Vbeta and 13 Jbeta primers. This table comes from immunoSEQ multiplex PCR, and its TCRdb copy is limited to in-frame clones, with some not included. This sample yields 90,000 to 120,000 clones, of which roughly 80% are seen a single time; approximately 1.9% belongs to the top ten. Sequencing input: PBMCs. The receptor source for this set is a woman aged 40 to 50 in good health and CMV-seronegative.

The CDR3 DNA is TGTGCCAGCAGTGAAGAGCTATACGAGCAGTACTTC. Amino acids: CASSEELYEQYF. The rearrangement joins TRBV6-1 to TRBJ2-7; D is uncertain. The V end lost 1 base, the J end lost 4 bases, and 5 bases lay between the germline ends. Germline V gene lookup returns CDR1 MNHNS and CDR2 SASEGT. CDR3 length: 12 amino acids.

The chain recombines TRBV4-1 with TRBJ2-5; 9 bases align to TRBD1. CDR3 length equals 14 residues. With V trimmed by 4 bases and J by 3 bases, 3 bases remained unmatched. Germline V lookup: CDR1 MGHRA, CDR2 YSYEKL. The CDR3 DNA reads as TGCGCCAGCAGCCCCAGGACAGGGGAAGAGACCCAGTACTTC. Protein sequence: CASSPRTGEETQYF.